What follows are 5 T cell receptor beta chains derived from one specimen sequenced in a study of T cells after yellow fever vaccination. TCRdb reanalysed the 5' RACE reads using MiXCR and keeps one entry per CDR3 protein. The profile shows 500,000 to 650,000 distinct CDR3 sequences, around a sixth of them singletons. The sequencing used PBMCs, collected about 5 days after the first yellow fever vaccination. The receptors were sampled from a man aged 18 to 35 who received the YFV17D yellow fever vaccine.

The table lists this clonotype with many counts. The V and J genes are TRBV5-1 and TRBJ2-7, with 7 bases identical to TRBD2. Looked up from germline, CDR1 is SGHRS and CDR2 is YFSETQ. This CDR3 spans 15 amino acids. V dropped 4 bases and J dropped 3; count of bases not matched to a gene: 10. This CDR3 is CASSPGGSQDYEQYF. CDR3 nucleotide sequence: TGCGCCAGCAGCCCCGGGGGGAGTCAGGACTACGAGCAGTACTTC.

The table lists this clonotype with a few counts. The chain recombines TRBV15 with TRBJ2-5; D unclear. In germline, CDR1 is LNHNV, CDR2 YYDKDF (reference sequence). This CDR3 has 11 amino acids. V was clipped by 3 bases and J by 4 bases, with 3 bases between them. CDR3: CATSSRETQYF. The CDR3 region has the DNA TGTGCCACCAGCAGCCGAGAGACCCAGTACTTC.

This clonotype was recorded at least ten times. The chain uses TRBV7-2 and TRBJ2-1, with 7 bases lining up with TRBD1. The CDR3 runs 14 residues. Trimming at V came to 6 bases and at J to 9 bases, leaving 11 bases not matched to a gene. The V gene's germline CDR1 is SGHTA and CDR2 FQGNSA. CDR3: CASSRGPPRGEQFF. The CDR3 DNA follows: TGTGCCAGCAGTAGGGGGCCCCCCAGGGGTGAGCAGTTCTTC.

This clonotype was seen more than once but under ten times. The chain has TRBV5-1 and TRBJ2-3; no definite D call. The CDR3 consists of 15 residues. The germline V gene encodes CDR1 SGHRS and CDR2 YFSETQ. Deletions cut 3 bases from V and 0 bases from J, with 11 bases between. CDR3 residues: CASSSIARSTDTQYF. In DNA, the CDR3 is TGCGCCAGCAGCTCTATAGCTAGGAGCACAGATACGCAGTATTTT.

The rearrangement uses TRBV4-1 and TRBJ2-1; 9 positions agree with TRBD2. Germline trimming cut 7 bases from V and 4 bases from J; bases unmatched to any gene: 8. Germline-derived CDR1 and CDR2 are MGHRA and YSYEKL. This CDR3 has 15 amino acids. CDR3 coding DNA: TGCGCCAGCAACTTGGCGGGGGGGCCATACAATGAGCAGTTCTTC. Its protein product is CASNLAGGPYNEQFF.